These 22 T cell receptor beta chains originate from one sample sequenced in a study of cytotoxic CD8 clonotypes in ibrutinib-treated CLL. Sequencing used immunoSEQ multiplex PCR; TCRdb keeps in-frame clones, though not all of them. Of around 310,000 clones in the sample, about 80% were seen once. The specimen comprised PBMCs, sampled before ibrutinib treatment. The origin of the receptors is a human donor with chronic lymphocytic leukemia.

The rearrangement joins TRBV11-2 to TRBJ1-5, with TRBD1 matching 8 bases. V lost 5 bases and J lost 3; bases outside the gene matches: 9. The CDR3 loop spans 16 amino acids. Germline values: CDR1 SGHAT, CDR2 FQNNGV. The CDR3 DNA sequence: TGTGCCAGCAGCCCTGGGACAGGAGCTTACAATCAGCCCCAGCATTTT. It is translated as CASSPGTGAYNQPQHF.

CDR3 sequence reads: CASSRDRGRYGYTF. CDR3 nucleotides: TGTGCCAGCAGCCGGGACAGGGGGCGTTATGGCTACACCTTC. The chain employs TRBV6-1 and TRBJ1-2; 12 bases fit TRBD1. Trimming at V came to 6 bases and at J to 5 bases, leaving 4 bases not matched to a gene. Germline V CDR1 and CDR2: MNHNS, SASEGT. The CDR3 has 14 residues.

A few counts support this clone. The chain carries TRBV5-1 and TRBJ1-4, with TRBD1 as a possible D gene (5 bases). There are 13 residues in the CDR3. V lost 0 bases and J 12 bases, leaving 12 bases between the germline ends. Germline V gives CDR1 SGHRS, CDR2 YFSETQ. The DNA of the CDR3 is TGCGCCAGCAGCTTGGGTACCCCGACAGAACTGTTTTTT. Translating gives CASSLGTPTELFF.

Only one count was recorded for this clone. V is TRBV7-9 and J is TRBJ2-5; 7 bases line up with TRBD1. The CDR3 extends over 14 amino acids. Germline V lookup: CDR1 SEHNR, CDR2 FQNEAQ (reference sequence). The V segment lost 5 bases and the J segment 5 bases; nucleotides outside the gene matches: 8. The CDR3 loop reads CASSDNRGLETQYF. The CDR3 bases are TGTGCCAGCAGCGACAACAGGGGTTTGGAGACCCAGTACTTC.

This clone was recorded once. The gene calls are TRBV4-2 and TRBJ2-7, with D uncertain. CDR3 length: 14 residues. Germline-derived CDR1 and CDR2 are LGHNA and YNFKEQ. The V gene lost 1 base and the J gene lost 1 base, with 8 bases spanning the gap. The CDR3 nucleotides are TGTGCCAGCAGCCAAGGGGTCTTTTCCTACGAGCAGTACTTC. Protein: CASSQGVFSYEQYF.

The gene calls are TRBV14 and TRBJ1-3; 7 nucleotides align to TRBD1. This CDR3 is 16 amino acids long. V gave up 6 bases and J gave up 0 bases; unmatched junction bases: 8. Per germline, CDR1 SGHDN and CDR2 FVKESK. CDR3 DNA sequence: TGTGCCAGCAGTCGAGGACAGGCGAGCTCTGGAAACACCATATATTTT. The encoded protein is CASSRGQASSGNTIYF.

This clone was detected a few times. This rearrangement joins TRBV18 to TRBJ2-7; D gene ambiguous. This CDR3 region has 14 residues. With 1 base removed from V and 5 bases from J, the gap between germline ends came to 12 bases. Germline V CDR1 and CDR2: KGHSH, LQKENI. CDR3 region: CASSPRHGQDEQYF. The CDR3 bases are TGTGCCAGCTCACCACGACACGGGCAGGACGAGCAGTACTTC.

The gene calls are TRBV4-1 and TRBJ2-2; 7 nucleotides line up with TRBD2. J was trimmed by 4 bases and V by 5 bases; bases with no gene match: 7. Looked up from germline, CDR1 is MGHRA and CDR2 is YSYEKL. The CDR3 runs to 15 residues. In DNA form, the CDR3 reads TGCGCCAGCAGCGAGACGGGGGGTGGCACCGGGGAGCTGTTTTTT. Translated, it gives CASSETGGGTGELFF.

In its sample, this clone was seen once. CDR3: CSGRLLAGSEQFF. The CDR3 region has the DNA TGCAGCGGACGGCTACTAGCGGGATCTGAGCAGTTCTTC. The V and J genes are TRBV29-1 and TRBJ2-1, with 10 bases fitting TRBD2. V gave up 7 bases and J gave up 9 bases; unmatched junction bases: 9. CDR3 length: 13 amino acids. Germline-derived CDR1 and CDR2 are SQVTM and ANQGSEA.

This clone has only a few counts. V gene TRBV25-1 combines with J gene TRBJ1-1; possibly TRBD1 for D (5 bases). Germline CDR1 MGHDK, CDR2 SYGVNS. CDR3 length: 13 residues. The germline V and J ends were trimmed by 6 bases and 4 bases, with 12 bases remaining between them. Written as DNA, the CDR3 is TGTGCCAGCAGGTCAGGGCGTACCACTGAAGCTTTCTTT. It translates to CASRSGRTTEAFF.

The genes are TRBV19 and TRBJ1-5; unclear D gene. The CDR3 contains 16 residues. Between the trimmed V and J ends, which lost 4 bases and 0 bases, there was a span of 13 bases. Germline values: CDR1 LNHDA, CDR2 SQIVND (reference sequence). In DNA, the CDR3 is TGTGCCAGTAGTAACTCAGGAGGATATAGCAATCAGCCCCAGCATTTT. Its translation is CASSNSGGYSNQPQHF.

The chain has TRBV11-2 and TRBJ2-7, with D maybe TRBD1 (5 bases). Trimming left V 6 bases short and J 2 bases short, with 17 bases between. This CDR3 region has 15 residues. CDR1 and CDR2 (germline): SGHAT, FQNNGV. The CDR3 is CASRLDSLLAYEQYF. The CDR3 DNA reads TGTGCCAGCAGACTCGACAGCCTACTCGCCTACGAGCAGTACTTC. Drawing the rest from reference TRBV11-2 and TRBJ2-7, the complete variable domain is EAGVAQSPRYKIIEKRQSVAFWCNPISGHATLYWYQQILGQGPKLLIQFQNNGVVDDSQLPKDRFSAERLKGVDSTLKIQPAKLEDSAVYLCASRLDSLLAYEQYFGPGTRLTVT.

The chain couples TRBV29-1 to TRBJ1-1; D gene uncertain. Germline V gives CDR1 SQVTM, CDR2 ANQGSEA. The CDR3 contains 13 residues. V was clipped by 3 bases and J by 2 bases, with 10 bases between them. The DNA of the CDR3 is TGCAGCGTTGACGCCAGCTTTAACACTGAAGCTTTCTTT. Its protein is CSVDASFNTEAFF.

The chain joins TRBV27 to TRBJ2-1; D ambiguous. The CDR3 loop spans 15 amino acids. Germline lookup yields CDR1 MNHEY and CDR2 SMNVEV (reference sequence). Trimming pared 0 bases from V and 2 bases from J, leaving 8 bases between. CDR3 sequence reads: CASSLSSDPYNEQFF. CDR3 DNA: TGTGCCAGCAGTTTATCGAGCGACCCCTACAATGAGCAGTTCTTC.

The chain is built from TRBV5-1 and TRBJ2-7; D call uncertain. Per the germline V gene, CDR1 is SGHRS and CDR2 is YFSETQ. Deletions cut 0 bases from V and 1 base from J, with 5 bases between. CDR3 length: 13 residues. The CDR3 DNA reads TGCGCCAGCAGCTTGGAAGTGTCCTACGAGCAGTACTTC. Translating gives CASSLEVSYEQYF.

Written as DNA, the CDR3 is TGTGCCAGCACTGTTTCGGGACAGGGAGCCTACGAGCAGTACTTC. The encoded protein is CASTVSGQGAYEQYF. The chain links TRBV2 to TRBJ2-7; 9 bases fit TRBD1. The V and J ends lost 7 bases and 2 bases, in that order; junction bases with no gene match: 9. The germline V gene encodes CDR1 SNHLY and CDR2 FYNNEI. This CDR3 has 15 amino acids.

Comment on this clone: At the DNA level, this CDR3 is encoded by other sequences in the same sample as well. The CDR3 DNA sequence: TGTGCCTGGAGTGTTAGAGGGTCTAATCAGCCCCAGCATTTT. The encoded protein is CAWSVRGSNQPQHF. The J gene is TRBJ1-5, the V gene TRBV30, with unresolved D. The CDR3 length is 14 residues. V was trimmed by 0 bases and J by 4 bases, leaving 10 bases between them. Germline loops: CDR1 GTSNPN, CDR2 SVGIG (reference sequence). Full variable domain (outside the CDR3, taken from reference TRBV30 and TRBJ1-5): SQTIHQWPATLVQPVGSPLSLECTVEGTSNPNLYWYRQAAGRGLQLLFYSVGIGQISSEVPQNLSASRPQDRQFILSSKKLLLSDSGFYLCAWSVRGSNQPQHFGDGTRLSIL.

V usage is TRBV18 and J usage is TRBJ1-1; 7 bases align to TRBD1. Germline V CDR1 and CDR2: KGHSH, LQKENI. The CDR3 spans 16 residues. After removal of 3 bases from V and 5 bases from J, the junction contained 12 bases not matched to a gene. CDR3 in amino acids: CASSPSSGGGITEAFF. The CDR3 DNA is TGTGCCAGCTCACCTTCCTCAGGGGGGGGCATTACTGAAGCTTTCTTT.

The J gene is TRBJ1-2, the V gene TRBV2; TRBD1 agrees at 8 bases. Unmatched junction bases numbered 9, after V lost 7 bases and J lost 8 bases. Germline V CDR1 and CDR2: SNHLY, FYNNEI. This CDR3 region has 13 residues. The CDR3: CASKTDRVSGYTF. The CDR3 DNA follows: TGTGCCAGCAAGACGGACAGGGTGTCCGGCTACACCTTC. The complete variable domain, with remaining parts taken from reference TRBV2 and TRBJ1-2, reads EPEVTQTPSHQVTQMGQEVILRCVPISNHLYFYWYRQILGQKVEFLVSFYNNEISEKSEIFDDQFSVERPDGSNFTLKIRSTKLEDSAMYFCASKTDRVSGYTFGSGTRLTVV.

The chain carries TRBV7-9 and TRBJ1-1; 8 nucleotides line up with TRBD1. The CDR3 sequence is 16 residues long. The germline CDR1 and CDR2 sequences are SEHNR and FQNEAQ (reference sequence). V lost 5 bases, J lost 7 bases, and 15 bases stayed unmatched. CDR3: CASSADRGLISVEAFF. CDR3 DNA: TGTGCCAGCAGCGCCGACAGGGGATTGATTTCAGTTGAAGCTTTCTTT.

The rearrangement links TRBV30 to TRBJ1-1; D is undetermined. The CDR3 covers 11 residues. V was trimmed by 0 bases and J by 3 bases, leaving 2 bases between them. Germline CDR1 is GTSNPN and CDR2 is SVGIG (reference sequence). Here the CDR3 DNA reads TGTGCCTGGAGTGTGTACACTGAAGCTTTCTTT. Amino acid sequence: CAWSVYTEAFF.

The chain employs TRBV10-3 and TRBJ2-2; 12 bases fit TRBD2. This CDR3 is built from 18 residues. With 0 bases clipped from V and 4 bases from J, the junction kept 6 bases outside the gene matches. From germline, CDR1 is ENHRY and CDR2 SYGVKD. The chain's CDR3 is CAISESTSGSWGTGELFF. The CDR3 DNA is TGTGCCATCAGTGAGTCGACTAGCGGGAGTTGGGGCACCGGGGAGCTGTTTTTT.